This T cell receptor (beta chain) appears in the sequencing data of a study of cytomegalovirus exposure and HLA in healthy donors. This clone has only one observation. The PCR made use of 60 Vbeta and 13 Jbeta primers. The table came from immunoSEQ multiplex PCR; TCRdb's copy has only in-frame clones and leaves some out. The repertoire holds tens of thousands of clones, with around 59% as singletons. Germline V gene sequence: CDR1 MNHNY, CDR2 SVGAGI (reference sequence). The CDR3 has 16 residues. Trimming at V came to 7 bases and at J to 2 bases, leaving 9 bases not matched to a gene. The sequence was obtained from a human donor in good health. This sequence joins TRBV6-6 and TRBJ2-3, with 10 bases that match TRBD2. The sequenced sample was PBMCs. Here the CDR3 DNA reads TGTGCCAGCACCCTATTTACTAGCGGGGACACAGATACGCAGTATTTT. Encoded protein: CASTLFTSGDTDTQYF.